This TCR beta chain was observed in a study of T cell repertoires in cytomegalovirus infection. Study in general: Signatures in public TCR beta sequences pointed to both CMV infection and matching HLA type.

One entry per CDR3 protein results from TCRdb running MiXCR on the reads. This repertoire shows 250,000 or so distinct CDR3 sequences, roughly 10% found once; its top ten account for less than 15%. This clonotype occurred many times. Looked up from germline, CDR1 is SGHTA and CDR2 is FQGNSA. The V and J ends lost 3 bases and 5 bases, in that order; junction bases with no gene match: 6. CDR3 length equals 14 residues. The chain uses TRBV7-2 and TRBJ2-7; 8 bases are shared with TRBD2. The sequenced sample was PBMCs. The TCR sequence derives from a human donor in good health (CMV status not recorded). Some clones in this sample may be carry-over from other donors' samples. CDR3 nucleotides: TGTGCCAGCAGCTTGACAGCGGGAGCCCACGAGCAGTACTTC. It is translated as CASSLTAGAHEQYF.